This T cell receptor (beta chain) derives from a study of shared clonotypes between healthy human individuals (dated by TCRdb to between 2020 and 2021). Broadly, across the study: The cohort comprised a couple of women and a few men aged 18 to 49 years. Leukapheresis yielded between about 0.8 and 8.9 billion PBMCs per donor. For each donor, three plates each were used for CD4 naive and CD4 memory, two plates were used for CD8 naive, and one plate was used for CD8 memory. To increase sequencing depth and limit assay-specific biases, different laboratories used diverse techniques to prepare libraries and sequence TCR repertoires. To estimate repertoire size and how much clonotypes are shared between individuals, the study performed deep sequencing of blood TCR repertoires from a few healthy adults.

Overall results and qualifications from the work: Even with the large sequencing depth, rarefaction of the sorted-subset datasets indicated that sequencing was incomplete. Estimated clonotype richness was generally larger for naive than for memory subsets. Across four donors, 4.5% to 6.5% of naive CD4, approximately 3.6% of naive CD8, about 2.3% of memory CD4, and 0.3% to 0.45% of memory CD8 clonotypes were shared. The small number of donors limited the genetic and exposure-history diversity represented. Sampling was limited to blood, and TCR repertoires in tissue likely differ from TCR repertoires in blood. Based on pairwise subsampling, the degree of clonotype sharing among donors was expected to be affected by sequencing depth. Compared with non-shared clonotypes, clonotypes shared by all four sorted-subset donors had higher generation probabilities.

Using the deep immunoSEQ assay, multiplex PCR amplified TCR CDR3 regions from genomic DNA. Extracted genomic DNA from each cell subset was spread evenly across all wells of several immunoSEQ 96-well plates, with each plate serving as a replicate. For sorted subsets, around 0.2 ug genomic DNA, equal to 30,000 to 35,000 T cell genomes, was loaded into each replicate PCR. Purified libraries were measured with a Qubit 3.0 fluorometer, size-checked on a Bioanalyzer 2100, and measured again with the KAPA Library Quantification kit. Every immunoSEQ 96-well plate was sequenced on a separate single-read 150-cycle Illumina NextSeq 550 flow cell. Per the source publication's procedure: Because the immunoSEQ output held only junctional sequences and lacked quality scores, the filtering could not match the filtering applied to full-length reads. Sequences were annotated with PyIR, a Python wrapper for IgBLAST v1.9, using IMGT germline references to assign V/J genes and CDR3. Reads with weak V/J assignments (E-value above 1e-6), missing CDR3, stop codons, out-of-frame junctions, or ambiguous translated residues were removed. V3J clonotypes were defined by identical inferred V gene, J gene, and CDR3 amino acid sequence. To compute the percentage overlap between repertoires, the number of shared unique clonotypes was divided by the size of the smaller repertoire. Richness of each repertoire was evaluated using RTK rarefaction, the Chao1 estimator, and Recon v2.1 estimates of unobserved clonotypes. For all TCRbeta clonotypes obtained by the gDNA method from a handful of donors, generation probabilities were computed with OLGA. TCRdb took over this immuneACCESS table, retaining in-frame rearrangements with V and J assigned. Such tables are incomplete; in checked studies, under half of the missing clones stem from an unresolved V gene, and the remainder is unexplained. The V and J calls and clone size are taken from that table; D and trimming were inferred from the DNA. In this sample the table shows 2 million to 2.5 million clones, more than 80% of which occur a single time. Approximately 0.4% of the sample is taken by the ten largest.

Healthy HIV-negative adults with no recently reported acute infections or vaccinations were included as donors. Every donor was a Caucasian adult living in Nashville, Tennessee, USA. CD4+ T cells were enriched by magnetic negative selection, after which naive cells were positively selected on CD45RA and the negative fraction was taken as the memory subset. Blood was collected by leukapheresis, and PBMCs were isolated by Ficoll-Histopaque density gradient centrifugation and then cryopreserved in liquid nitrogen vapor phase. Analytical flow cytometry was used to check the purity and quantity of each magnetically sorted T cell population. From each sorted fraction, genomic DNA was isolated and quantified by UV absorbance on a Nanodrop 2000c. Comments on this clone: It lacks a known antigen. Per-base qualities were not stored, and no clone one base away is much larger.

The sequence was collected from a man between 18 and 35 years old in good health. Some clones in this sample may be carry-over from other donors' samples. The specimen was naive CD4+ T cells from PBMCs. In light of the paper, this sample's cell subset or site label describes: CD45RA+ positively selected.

The CDR3 sequence is CAWSVPASTDTQYF. The nucleotides are TGTGCCTGGAGTGTACCGGCAAGCACAGATACGCAGTATTTT. In this chain, TRBV30 is recombined with TRBJ2-3; the D gene is unclear. Reading the germline V gene (reference sequence) gives CDR1 GTSNPN and CDR2 SVGIG. CDR3 length: 14 amino acids, cysteine to phenylalanine. Only the CDR3 region is kept as DNA, spanning 42 bases read in frame from base 1. A distance of 7 bases separates the germline ends of V and J, which lose 0 bases and 0 bases respectively.